Below are 10 T cell receptor beta chains sequenced from a single sample in a study of T cells after yellow fever vaccination. TCRdb re-called the 5' RACE reads with MiXCR, one entry per CDR3 protein. The data show around 600,000 distinct CDR3 sequences, around 12% seen once. Sample: PBMCs, taken on the day of the yellow fever booster vaccination. The receptor source for this set is a man aged 30-40 years who received the YFV17D yellow fever vaccine.

This chain links TRBV15 with TRBJ2-1, with 7 nucleotides matching TRBD2. V shed 1 base and J 8 bases; nucleotides not matched to a gene: 8. The CDR3 totals 15 residues. The germline V gene encodes CDR1 LNHNV and CDR2 YYDKDF (reference sequence). CDR3 residues: CATSRVNGGEHEQFF. CDR3 sequence (DNA): TGTGCCACCAGCAGAGTTAATGGGGGGGAACATGAGCAGTTCTTC. Full variable domain (missing parts from reference TRBV15 and TRBJ2-1): DAMVIQNPRYQVTQFGKPVTLSCSQTLNHNVMYWYQQKSSQAPKLLFHYYDKDFNNEADTPDNFQSRRPNTSFCFLDIRSPGLGDTAMYLCATSRVNGGEHEQFFGPGTRLTVL.

The rearrangement joins TRBV5-4 to TRBJ1-2; the D gene is possibly TRBD1 (6 bases). The germline V gene encodes CDR1 SGHNT and CDR2 YYREEE (reference sequence). The CDR3 is made up of 14 amino acids. V was clipped by 4 bases and J by 7 bases, with 17 bases between them. The CDR3 sequence is CASSAGEGESGYTF. As DNA, the CDR3 is TGTGCCAGCAGCGCGGGGGAGGGGGAGTCTGGCTACACCTTC.

This clonotype was detected a few times. The chain joins TRBV12-3 or TRBV12-4 to TRBJ1-1; tentative D call: TRBD1 (6 bases). CDR3 length equals 13 residues. The V and J ends lost 6 bases and 4 bases respectively, with 12 bases between them. CDR3 protein: CASSPRGATEAFF. CDR3 DNA: TGTGCCAGCAGCCCAAGGGGGGCCACTGAAGCTTTCTTT.

The chain links TRBV6-2 or TRBV6-3 to TRBJ1-5; TRBD1 aligns across 9 bases. This CDR3 spans 14 amino acids. From germline, CDR1 is MNHEY and CDR2 SVGEGT. After removal of 3 bases from V and 6 bases from J, the junction contained 3 bases not matched to a gene. Here the CDR3 reads CASSYGTGSQPQHF. The CDR3 region has the DNA TGTGCCAGCAGTTATGGGACAGGGTCTCAGCCCCAGCATTTT.

This clonotype was recorded a few times. This rearrangement joins TRBV6-5 to TRBJ2-7; TRBD1 agrees at 8 bases. With V trimmed by 0 bases and J by 4 bases, 5 bases remained unmatched. CDR3 length: 15 residues. CDR1 is MNHEY and CDR2 is SVGAGI in the germline V gene. CDR3 sequence: CASSYSQGAKYEQYF. The CDR3 DNA reads as TGTGCCAGCAGTTACTCGCAGGGGGCTAAATACGAGCAGTACTTC.

The CDR3 coding sequence is TGTGCCAGCAGCCCAGGACTAGCGGGAGTAGGGGGTGAGCAGTTCTTC. It specifies CASSPGLAGVGGEQFF. V is TRBV7-7 and J is TRBJ2-1; 13 positions agree with TRBD2. Losses at the gene ends were 5 bases for V and 9 bases for J; bases not matched to a gene: 10. The germline V gene encodes CDR1 SSHAT and CDR2 FNYEAQ (reference sequence). The CDR3 loop spans 16 amino acids.

This clonotype was detected only a few times. The chain joins TRBV20-1 to TRBJ2-5; 12 bases align to TRBD2. The CDR3 has 14 residues. The germline V gene encodes CDR1 DFQATT and CDR2 SNEGSKA (reference sequence). J lost 6 bases, V lost 5 bases, and 7 bases had no gene match. Here the CDR3 reads CSAPRTSGMKTQYF. Here the CDR3 DNA reads TGCAGTGCTCCACGGACTAGCGGGATGAAGACCCAGTACTTC.

The chain carries TRBV9 and TRBJ2-7, with TRBD1 as a possible D gene (5 bases). Germline lookup yields CDR1 SGDLS and CDR2 YYNGEE. This CDR3 comprises 13 residues. Trimming pared 4 bases from V and 2 bases from J, leaving 10 bases between. CDR3 in DNA: TGTGCCAGCAGCCCCGACAGTCCCTACGAGCAGTACTTC. Translation: CASSPDSPYEQYF.

In its sample, this clonotype was seen a few times. CDR3 in DNA: TGCAGTGCCTCACTGGCGGGAAAGTACTACGAGCAGTACTTC. Protein sequence: CSASLAGKYYEQYF. V gene TRBV20-1 combines with J gene TRBJ2-7; D may be TRBD2 (6 bases). The CDR3 totals 14 residues. Deletions cut 6 bases from V and 3 bases from J, with 18 bases between. CDR1 and CDR2 (germline): DFQATT, SNEGSKA (reference sequence).

This sequence joins TRBV7-9 and TRBJ2-3, with D possibly called TRBD1 or TRBD2 (5 bases each). The V end was cut by 5 bases, the J end by 5 bases, with 20 bases between. Germline V gene data show CDR1 as SEHNR and CDR2 as FQNEAQ (reference sequence). The CDR3 sequence is 16 residues long. The CDR3 nucleotides are TGTGCCAGCAGCCCATGGGGACGAAATCCCGGAGATACGCAGTATTTT. The encoded protein is CASSPWGRNPGDTQYF.